Sequencing of this T cell receptor (beta chain) was carried out in a study of blood T cell repertoires in COVID-19. The overall study: The samples span acute and convalescent COVID-19 from the United States, Italy and Spain. PBMCs, B-cell-depleted T cells, or T cells provided the cDNA or gDNA that made up the material.

In the original workflow: By means of reference gene primer amplification, nucleated cell counts were estimated. TCRdb's table, derived via immunoSEQ multiplex PCR, lists solely in-frame clones and lacks some. That table is the source of V, J and clone size, and D and trimming were worked out from the DNA. The sample lists roughly 300,000 clones, 80% to 90% occurring once. With 4 bases removed from V and 0 bases from J, the gap between germline ends came to 6 bases. CDR3 length: 13 residues. Per germline, CDR1 KGHSH and CDR2 LQKENI. The source material was peripheral blood. V and J are TRBV18 and TRBJ1-1; no clear D. The clonotype originates from a man aged 18 to 35 who had recovered from COVID-19. CDR3 sequence reads: CASSLGMNTEAFF. CDR3 nucleotides: TGTGCCAGCTCACTGGGCATGAACACTGAAGCTTTCTTT.